The source of this T cell receptor beta chain is a study of cytomegalovirus exposure and HLA in healthy donors. General observations from the study: Most observed TCR sequences were rare, whereas some public TCRs were detected in many donors.

Here immunoSEQ multiplex PCR was the method, and the copy in TCRdb shows in-frame clones only, minus some. The sample holds about 120,000 clones; roughly 82% are singletons and the top ten take over 4%. The ends lost 1 base at V and 4 bases at J; junction bases unmatched: 9. Germline loops: CDR1 SGHRS, CDR2 YFSETQ. The CDR3 is made up of 18 amino acids. On this clone: Its antigen is not known.

This receptor was taken from a man between 18 and 35 years old in good health and CMV-seronegative. The rearrangement links TRBV5-1 to TRBJ2-5; 14 bases are a match to TRBD2. Source material: PBMCs. The CDR3: CASSLPAGLAGDAETQYF. The CDR3, as DNA: TGCGCCAGCAGCTTGCCCGCGGGACTAGCGGGAGATGCAGAGACCCAGTACTTC.